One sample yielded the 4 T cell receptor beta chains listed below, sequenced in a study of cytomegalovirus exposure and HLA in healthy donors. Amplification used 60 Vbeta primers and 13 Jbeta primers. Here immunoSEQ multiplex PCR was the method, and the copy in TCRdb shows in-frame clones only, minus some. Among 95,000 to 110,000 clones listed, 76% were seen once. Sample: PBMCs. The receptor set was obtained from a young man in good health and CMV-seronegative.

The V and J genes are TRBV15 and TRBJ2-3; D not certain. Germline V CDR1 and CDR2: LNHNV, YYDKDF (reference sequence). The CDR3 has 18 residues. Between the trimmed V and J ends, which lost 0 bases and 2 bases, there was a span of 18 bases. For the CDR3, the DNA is TGTGCCACCAGCAGAGATGGAACGGGTTACCGAAACACAGATACGCAGTATTTT. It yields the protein CATSRDGTGYRNTDTQYF.

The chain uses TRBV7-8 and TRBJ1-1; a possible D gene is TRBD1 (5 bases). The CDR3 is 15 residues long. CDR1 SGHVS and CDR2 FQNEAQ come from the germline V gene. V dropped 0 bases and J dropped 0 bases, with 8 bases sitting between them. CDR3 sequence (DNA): TGTGCCAGCAGCTTAGCGTCGACAGTGAACACTGAAGCTTTCTTT. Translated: CASSLASTVNTEAFF.

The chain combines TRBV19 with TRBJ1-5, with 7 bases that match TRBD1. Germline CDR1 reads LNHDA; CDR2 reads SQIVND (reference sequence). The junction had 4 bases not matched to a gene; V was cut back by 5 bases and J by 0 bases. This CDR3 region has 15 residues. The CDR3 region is CASSATGNSNQPQHF. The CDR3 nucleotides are TGTGCCAGTAGTGCGACAGGGAATAGCAATCAGCCCCAGCATTTT.

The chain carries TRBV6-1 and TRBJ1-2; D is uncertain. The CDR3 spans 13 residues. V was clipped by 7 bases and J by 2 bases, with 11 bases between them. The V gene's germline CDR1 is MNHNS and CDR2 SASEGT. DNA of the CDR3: TGTGCCAGCATTCTCCTAACGAACTATGGCTACACCTTC. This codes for CASILLTNYGYTF.